This paragraph covers one T cell receptor beta chain sequence. Its antigen remains unidentified. No per-base quality is available; no much larger clone lies one base away. The roughly 39 donors, aged roughly 6 to 90 years, were systemically healthy Caucasian individuals from Russia. Approximately 10 milliliters of peripheral blood were collected from each donor into EDTA-treated Vacutainer tubes. Ficoll-Paque density-gradient centrifugation was used to isolate PBMCs, with at least 6 million per sample. Trizol reagent was used to extract total RNA from the PBMCs, yielding at least 6 micrograms per sample. The percentages of naive CD45RAhigh/CD27high T cells were determined by flow cytometry on a PBMC aliquot from every donor. The protocol used for the library was 5' RACE. These reads were obtained on an Illumina HiSeq 2500. A second 7 to 11 cycle PCR used a sample-barcoded 5' primer and a J-beta primer mix. A unique molecular identifier was introduced onto each TCR beta cDNA molecule by a template-switch 5' adaptor carrying 12 random nucleotides. At least 3 million CDR3-containing paired-end reads were obtained from each sample. First-strand cDNA synthesis was performed from all RNA using the Mint cDNA synthesis kit, with priming by a TRBC-specific oligonucleotide. All cDNA was treated with uracil-DNA glycosylase and then went through a first 18-cycle PCR with the universal primers M1SS and BC2_uni_R. Per the authors' processing: Each sample was normalized by randomly selecting 1 million high-quality reads, each carrying a distinct molecular identifier. Reads with shared molecular identifiers were discarded instead of being binned into consensus sequences. CDR3 identification, clonotype clustering and error correction used MiTCR with a Q25 quality threshold and the strictest error-elimination algorithm. A nonparametric unseen species model with Euler transformation was used to estimate a lower bound on total TCR beta diversity. TCRdb itself trimmed the public reads at Q25 with fastp, ran MiXCR and retained productive beta chains. Identical CDR3 protein sequences are pooled into one entry, listed with their most common genes and DNA. The V and J calls follow TCRdb's processing rather than the paper's. The sample has about 680,000 distinct CDR3 sequences on record, 45% to 50% of them singletons. Roughly 30% of the sample is taken by the ten largest.

A distance of 19 bases separates the germline ends of V and J, which lose 0 bases and 11 bases respectively. The germline V gene (reference sequence) sets CDR1 to DFQATT and CDR2 to SNEGSKA. The cysteine opens and the phenylalanine closes a CDR3 of 14 amino acids. Only the CDR3 part of the read is kept: 42 bases, read in frame from the first base. This record comes from a study of blood T cells in healthy people across ages (dated by TCRdb to between 2014 and 2016). For the study in its entirety: In model experiments, template switching captured roughly one uniquely barcoded TCR beta cDNA molecule for every two T cells. Using deep sequencing normalized with unique cDNA molecular identifiers, the study measured how TCR beta repertoire diversity changes with age. The donors were split into four age groups: young (average 16 years), middle-aged (nearly 40), aged (approximately 59) and long-lived (82). To avoid experimental bias, donors of different ages were spread randomly across the sequencing lanes. For two donors (one aged 18 to 30 and one aged 80 or older), the study analyzed two additional independent replicas of 1 million unique cDNA reads from the same blood draw. Points the paper makes about the study in general: Estimates of total diversity based on one million sequenced T cells were regarded as lower bounds and as underestimates. Observed TCR beta diversity per million T cells fell roughly linearly with age, and a significant reduction was already apparent by age about 36. Because donor CMV infection status was unknown, age-related changes in expanded clonotypes were potentially confounded. A strong correlation was found between observed TCR beta diversity and the percentage of naive T cells measured by flow cytometry. Bulk unsorted PBMC profiling prevented conclusive comparison of naive and antigen-experienced compartments. Compared with the aged group, the long-lived group had more naive CD4+ T cells, fewer expanded clones and increased TCR diversity, a pattern suggesting age selection.

This clonotype was sampled from a woman aged 55 to 70 in good health. Sequenced input: blood. The V and J genes are TRBV20-1 and TRBJ2-5, and possibly TRBD2, on 5 matching bases. The CDR3 amino acid sequence is: CSARDRETYRQQYF. DNA sequence: TGCAGTGCTAGAGACCGGGAAACGTACCGCCAGCAGTACTTC.